These T cell receptor beta chains were read from a single sample in a study of tumor and adjacent non-tumor tissue in lung cancer. TCRdb recomputed calls from the multiplex PCR reads with MiXCR, one row per CDR3 protein. This sample has around 200,000 distinct CDR3 sequences, with 60% to 75% found just once. The sequenced sample consisted of lung tumor tissue. The receptors derive from a man in his 60s with non-small cell lung cancer. Both conserved end residues are part of each CDR3. The D gene is left open where the match is weak. Some rows have no size entry. The others give once, few or many, or a class for an expanded clone.

abundance,d_gene,v_gene,j_gene,CDR3nt,CDR3aa
few,TRBD1,TRBV5-1,TRBJ1-1,TGCGCCAGCAGCCCGGACAGGTCTTTGGGGGCTTTCTTT,CASSPDRSLGAFF
-,TRBD1,TRBV20-1,TRBJ2-5,TGCAGTGGCCCGGACAGGGTGAGAGAGATCCAGTACTTC,CSGPDRVREIQYF
-,TRBD2,TRBV20-1,TRBJ2-7,TGCAGTGCTAGAGTGGGGACTAGCGGGAGGGTTTACGAGCTGTACTTC,CSARVGTSGRVYELYF
medium-sized,TRBD1,TRBV11-2,TRBJ1-3,TGTGCCAGCAGCGAACAGGGGTCGAGCTCTGGAAACACCATATATTTT,CASSEQGSSSGNTIYF
-,TRBD1,TRBV14,TRBJ2-2,TGTGCCAGCAGCCGTACCCAGGGGGCGCGCACCGGGGAGCTGTTTTTT,CASSRTQGARTGELFF
-,-,TRBV19,TRBJ2-1,TGTGCCAGTAGTATTGGCGTCTCCTACAATGAGCAGTTCTTC,CASSIGVSYNEQFF
-,TRBD2,TRBV11-2,TRBJ2-1,TGTGCCATCGGCTTAGGGGCGGGGGGCGGTAATGAGCAATTCTTC,CAIGLGAGGGNEQFF
-,-,TRBV11-1,TRBJ2-7,TGTGCCAGCAGTTCCTCGGAGAGGAGGCCATACGAGCAGTACTTC,CASSSSERRPYEQYF
-,TRBD1,TRBV12-3/TRBV12-4,TRBJ1-5,TGTGCCAGCAGAACCACAGGGGGCGCCGGACAGCCCCAGCATTTT,CASRTTGGAGQPQHF
-,TRBD1,TRBV4-2,TRBJ2-3,TGTGCCATCAGCCAAGAAAGGGGACAGGGCCGTGGTACGCAATATTTT,CAISQERGQGRGTQYF
many,TRBD1,TRBV29-1,TRBJ1-1,TGCAGCGCCGGTCCTACCGGGACAGGGATGACTGAAGCTTTCTTT,CSAGPTGTGMTEAFF
-,TRBD1,TRBV5-6,TRBJ1-1,TGTGCCAGCAGCGACAGGGGAAAAGGGAACACTGAAGCTTCCTTT,CASSDRGKGNTEASF
-,-,TRBV5-4,TRBJ2-7,TGTGCCAGCAGCTCCGATTCCCATCGCTGCGAGCAGTACTTC,CASSSDSHRCEQYF
many,-,TRBV11-3,TRBJ2-5,TGTGCCAGCAGCAAACTCGGGGCCTTGTGGGATACCCAGTACTTC,CASSKLGALWDTQYF
-,TRBD2,TRBV11-2,TRBJ2-1,TGTGCCAGCAGCCTCGGGACTAACGACTACAATGAGCAGTTCTTC,CASSLGTNDYNEQFF
-,-,TRBV6-5,TRBJ1-5,TGTGCCAGCAGTTCCGTTTTATATCAGCCCCAGCATTTT,CASSSVLYQPQHF
-,-,TRBV10-2,TRBJ2-5,TGCGCCAGCAGTGGGAGGGCACGCGAGACCCAGTACTTC,CASSGRARETQYF
-,-,TRBV30,TRBJ2-2,TGTGCCTGGAGAGCGGGTGTTGACACCGGGGAGCTGTTTTTT,CAWRAGVDTGELFF
-,-,TRBV5-4,TRBJ2-6,TGTGACAGTAGCTTCCCACTCTCTGGGGCCAACGTCCTGACTTTC,CDSSFPLSGANVLTF
many,-,TRBV6-1,TRBJ1-1,TGTGCCAGCAGGTGGGACGGTAACACTGAAGCTTTCTTT,CASRWDGNTEAFF
many,-,TRBV4-3,TRBJ2-5,TGCGCCAGCAGCCAAGATCTGGGTGTTCTAGGGACCCAGTACTTC,CASSQDLGVLGTQYF
-,TRBD1,TRBV12-3/TRBV12-4,TRBJ2-3,TGTGCCAGCAGTTCAAAGTTGGGACAGGGGAGGGATCAGCCCCAGTATTTT,CASSSKLGQGRDQPQYF
-,-,TRBV12-3/TRBV12-4,TRBJ2-5,TGTGTCAGCAGTTTTGACAGGCCAGAGACCCGGTACTTC,CVSSFDRPETRYF
-,TRBD2,TRBV12-3/TRBV12-4,TRBJ2-7,TGTGCCAGGAATTCCAGCGGGGGGGCCTCCTACGAGCAGTACTTC,CARNSSGGASYEQYF
many,-,TRBV20-1,TRBJ1-1,TGCAGTGTCGACAGCGGAATGAACACTGAAGCTTTCTTT,CSVDSGMNTEAFF
few,TRBD1,TRBV20-1,TRBJ1-2,TGCAGTGTTAGATGGACAGGGGGATATTATGGCTACACCTTC,CSVRWTGGYYGYTF
-,-,TRBV20-1,TRBJ2-2,TGCAGTGCTAGAGATCTCCGGGGGGAGCTGTTTTTT,CSARDLRGELFF
-,TRBD1,TRBV6-1,TRBJ1-2,TGTGCCAGCAGTGCGGGGACAGCCCGGGAGCGGTACTATGGCTACACCTTC,CASSAGTARERYYGYTF
-,TRBD1,TRBV5-4,TRBJ2-2,TGTGCCAGCAGTTTGACAGGGAACGCCGGGGAGCTGTTTTTT,CASSLTGNAGELFF
many,-,TRBV12-3/TRBV12-4,TRBJ1-2,TGTGCCAGCAGTTTAGCGCGGGGGCAGTTCTATGGCTACACCTTC,CASSLARGQFYGYTF
-,TRBD2,TRBV12-3/TRBV12-4,TRBJ2-1,TGTGCCAGCAGTTTCGACCCCACCTTAAGCGGGGGTGCGAATGAGCAGTTCTTC,CASSFDPTLSGGANEQFF
-,TRBD2,TRBV5-1,TRBJ2-3,TGCGCCAGCAGCCCAAGCGGGGGCCTCACAGATACGCAGTATTTT,CASSPSGGLTDTQYF